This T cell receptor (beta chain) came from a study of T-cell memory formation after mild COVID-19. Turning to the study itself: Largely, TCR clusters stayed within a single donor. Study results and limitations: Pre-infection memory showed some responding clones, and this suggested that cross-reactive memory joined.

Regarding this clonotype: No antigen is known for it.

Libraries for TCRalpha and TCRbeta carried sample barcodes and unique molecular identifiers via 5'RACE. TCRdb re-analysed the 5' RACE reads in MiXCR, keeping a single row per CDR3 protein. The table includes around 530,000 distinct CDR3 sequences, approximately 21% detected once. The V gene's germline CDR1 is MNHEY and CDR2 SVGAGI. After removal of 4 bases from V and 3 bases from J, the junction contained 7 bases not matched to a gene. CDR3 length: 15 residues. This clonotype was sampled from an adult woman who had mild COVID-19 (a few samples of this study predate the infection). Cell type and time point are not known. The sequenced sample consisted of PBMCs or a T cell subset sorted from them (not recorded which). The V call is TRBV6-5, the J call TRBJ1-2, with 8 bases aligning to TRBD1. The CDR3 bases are TGTGCCAGCAGTTTCCGGGACAGGTGGGACTATGGCTACACCTTC. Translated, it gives CASSFRDRWDYGYTF.